Below are 29 T cell receptor beta chains sequenced from a single sample in a study of blood T cell repertoires in COVID-19. The repertoire was sequenced with immunoSEQ multiplex PCR; TCRdb's copy has only in-frame clones and lacks some. The repertoire holds roughly 220,000 clones, with about four fifths as singletons. Sequencing was carried out using peripheral blood. These receptors all come from a woman in her 30s who had recovered from COVID-19.

This clone was recorded a few times. The chain links TRBV3-1 (or the pseudogene TRBV3-2) to TRBJ2-1; 7 nucleotides line up with TRBD2. Germline-derived CDR1 and CDR2 are LGHDT and YNNKEL (reference sequence). CDR3 length: 16 amino acids. V lost 2 bases to trimming and J lost 1 base; unmatched junction nucleotides: 5. Written as DNA, the CDR3 is TGTGCCAGCAGCCAAACCAGCGGGACTTCCTACAATGAGCAGTTCTTC. Its translation: CASSQTSGTSYNEQFF.

The rearrangement uses TRBV6-5 and TRBJ1-1; the D gene is possibly TRBD1 (6 bases). V was shortened by 4 bases and J by 7 bases, with 10 bases between the two germline ends. Germline CDR1 reads MNHEY; CDR2 reads SVGAGI. There are 12 residues in the CDR3. DNA of the CDR3: TGTGCCAGCAGTTTCGTACAGGGTGAAGCTTTCTTT. The encoded protein is CASSFVQGEAFF.

V usage is TRBV6-2 or TRBV6-3 and J usage is TRBJ2-3, with D possibly TRBD2 on 7 matching bases. This CDR3 is built from 14 residues. Looked up from germline, CDR1 is MNHEY and CDR2 is SVGEGT. V dropped 4 bases and J dropped 3 bases, with 11 bases sitting between them. In DNA, the CDR3 is TGTGCCAGCAGTTGGGGGGGCGTAACAGATACGCAGTATTTT. This gives the protein CASSWGGVTDTQYF.

The gene calls are TRBV6-5 and TRBJ2-2, with a tentative D call TRBD1 (6 bases). In germline, CDR1 is MNHEY, CDR2 SVGAGI. Between the trimmed V and J ends, which lost 5 bases and 3 bases, there was a span of 10 bases. CDR3 length equals 14 residues. For the CDR3, the DNA is TGTGCCAGCAGTCCAGGGGCTTACACCGGGGAGCTGTTTTTT. Amino acids: CASSPGAYTGELFF.

The chain has TRBV9 and TRBJ2-7, with TRBD2 identical over 8 bases. Trimming at V came to 0 bases and at J to 5 bases, leaving 10 bases not matched to a gene. The CDR3 contains 16 residues. Germline CDR1 SGDLS, CDR2 YYNGEE. The CDR3 nucleotides are TGTGCCAGCAGCGTAGATCGGGGGGGACTATGGGACGAGCAGTACTTC. This gives the protein CASSVDRGGLWDEQYF.

This chain connects TRBV7-3 to TRBJ2-1; 9 bases agree with TRBD2. Trimming took 3 bases from V and 5 from J; bases not matched to a gene: 2. Germline V gene sequence: CDR1 SGHTA, CDR2 FQGTGA. This CDR3 contains 14 residues. CDR3 DNA sequence: TGTGCCAGCAGCTTTGGCGGGAGGGACAATGAGCAGTTCTTC. Its translation is CASSFGGRDNEQFF.

The chain employs TRBV18 and TRBJ1-4; D call uncertain. Germline V gene data show CDR1 as KGHSH and CDR2 as LQKENI. The ends were cut back, 6 bases at V and 5 bases at J, with 10 bases in the middle. The CDR3 spans 13 residues. Written as DNA, the CDR3 is TGTGCCAGCTCCGCGACGGGGAATGAAAAACTGTTTTTT. This sequence encodes CASSATGNEKLFF. Drawing the rest from reference TRBV18 and TRBJ1-4, the complete variable domain is NAGVMQNPRHLVRRRGQEARLRCSPMKGHSHVYWYRQLPEEGLKFMVYLQKENIIDESGMPKERFSAEFPKEGPSILRIQQVVRGDSAAYFCASSATGNEKLFFGSGTQLSVL.

This rearrangement joins TRBV2 to TRBJ2-1; 9 bases match TRBD1. J lost 5 bases, V lost 8 bases, and 7 bases had no gene match. CDR3 size: 14 residues. CDR1 SNHLY and CDR2 FYNNEI come from the germline V gene. Here the CDR3 reads CASLGQGVHNEQFF. The CDR3 DNA reads TGTGCCAGCCTGGGACAGGGAGTCCACAATGAGCAGTTCTTC. The full variable domain, in which reference TRBV2 and TRBJ2-1 provide the parts outside the CDR3, is EPEVTQTPSHQVTQMGQEVILRCVPISNHLYFYWYRQILGQKVEFLVSFYNNEISEKSEIFDDQFSVERPDGSNFTLKIRSTKLEDSAMYFCASLGQGVHNEQFFGPGTRLTVL.

This chain connects TRBV12-5 to TRBJ2-7; 10 bases line up with TRBD2. CDR3 length equals 16 residues. Germline trimming cut 0 bases from V and 3 bases from J; bases unmatched to any gene: 5. Per the germline V gene, CDR1 is LGHNT and CDR2 is FRNRAP. CDR3 protein: CASGLVLSSGSYEQYF. CDR3 nucleotides: TGTGCTAGTGGTTTGGTCCTATCTAGCGGGAGCTACGAGCAGTACTTC.

The chain employs TRBV9 and TRBJ2-7; 7 bases align to TRBD2. The ends lost 4 bases at V and 0 bases at J; junction bases unmatched: 10. Germline V gene sequence: CDR1 SGDLS, CDR2 YYNGEE. CDR3 length: 16 residues. In nucleotides, the CDR3 is TGTGCCAGCAGCCCACATTCTAGCGGTAGCTCCTACGAGCAGTACTTC. Translation gives CASSPHSSGSSYEQYF.

For this clone: This specimen includes other DNA sequences encoding the same CDR3. This chain connects TRBV28 to TRBJ1-5; perhaps TRBD1 as D (5 bases). V gave up 4 bases and J gave up 2 bases, with 9 bases separating them. The CDR3 has 14 amino acids. Germline values: CDR1 MDHEN, CDR2 SYDVKM. The CDR3 coding sequence is TGTGCCAGCAGTTCTGGAGGGGGCAATCAGCCCCAGCATTTT. Its protein product is CASSSGGGNQPQHF.

This chain links TRBV27 with TRBJ2-1; 8 nucleotides align to TRBD1. Looked up from germline, CDR1 is MNHEY and CDR2 is SMNVEV (reference sequence). The CDR3 length is 14 residues. The junction had 10 bases not matched to a gene; V was cut back by 10 bases and J by 5 bases. Here the CDR3 reads CATVGTGLNNEQFF. The CDR3 DNA sequence: TGTGCCACCGTCGGGACAGGCCTAAACAATGAGCAGTTCTTC.

The chain couples TRBV18 to TRBJ2-7; 7 bases map to TRBD2. The germline V gene encodes CDR1 KGHSH and CDR2 LQKENI. The ends lost 10 bases at V and 12 bases at J; junction bases unmatched: 24. The CDR3 spans 15 residues. CDR3 nucleotides: TGTGCCACCAAGAACACGGGGCCAGGACTAGAAGAGGTGTACTTC. Its translation is CATKNTGPGLEEVYF.

The V gene is TRBV18, the J gene TRBJ2-5; 8 nucleotides align to TRBD1. The CDR3 length is 18 residues. Germline V lookup: CDR1 KGHSH, CDR2 LQKENI. V was clipped by 3 bases and J by 1 base; unmatched bases: 13. The CDR3 region has the DNA TGTGCCAGCTCACCTTTTAAATCCGGGACAGGTGTCCAAGAGACCCAGTACTTC. Translating it yields CASSPFKSGTGVQETQYF.

This clone has more than one count but fewer than ten. The V call is TRBV9, the J call TRBJ2-5; 15 positions match TRBD2. The CDR3 is 16 residues long. The germline V gene encodes CDR1 SGDLS and CDR2 YYNGEE. J was trimmed by 4 bases and V by 0 bases; bases with no gene match: 1. CDR3 sequence: CASSVAGLAGGETQYF. In DNA form, the CDR3 reads TGTGCCAGCAGCGTAGCGGGACTAGCGGGAGGAGAGACCCAGTACTTC.

The V gene is TRBV7-6, the J gene TRBJ2-7; 7 positions agree with TRBD1. Germline V gene lookup returns CDR1 SGHVS and CDR2 FNYEAQ. Trimming at V came to 5 bases and at J to 9 bases, leaving 7 bases not matched to a gene. This CDR3 region has 12 residues. As DNA, the CDR3 is TGTGCCAGCAGCCAAAACAGGGGCGCGCAGTACTTC. It codes for CASSQNRGAQYF.

The chain carries TRBV27 and TRBJ2-3; D is unclear. Germline CDR1 is MNHEY and CDR2 is SMNVEV (reference sequence). This CDR3 has 13 amino acids. Trimming removed 3 bases from V and 4 bases from J, with 8 bases in between. The CDR3 coding sequence is TGTGCCAGCAGTTTCGTGGTAGCAGATACGCAGTATTTT. It yields the protein CASSFVVADTQYF.

The J gene is TRBJ2-5, the V gene TRBV5-1, with TRBD2 as a possible D gene (6 bases). Germline CDR1 reads SGHRS; CDR2 reads YFSETQ. The CDR3 has 15 amino acids. V lost 4 bases, J lost 4 bases, and 17 bases lay in between. CDR3 DNA sequence: TGCGCCAGCAGCGCCACCGGGGGTCGACGAGAGACCCAGTACTTC. Translating gives CASSATGGRRETQYF.

The chain is built from TRBV28 and TRBJ1-2; unclear D gene. Germline V lookup: CDR1 MDHEN, CDR2 SYDVKM. Trimming shortened V by 8 bases and J by 8 bases, and 12 bases separated the two germline ends. The CDR3 is 11 amino acids. The CDR3 DNA reads as TGTGCCAGCGCCTATAATCGGGGCTACACCTTC. As protein: CASAYNRGYTF.

The gene calls are TRBV12-3 or TRBV12-4 and TRBJ2-7, with D perhaps TRBD2 (6 bases). The V end was cut by 2 bases, the J end by 7 bases, with 12 bases between. The CDR3 loop spans 13 amino acids. The CDR3 loop reads CASSLQSGGEQYF. CDR3 nucleotide sequence: TGTGCCAGCAGTTTACAAAGCGGAGGGGAGCAGTACTTC.

This chain uses TRBV4-1 with TRBJ2-6; TRBD2 might be the D (5 bases). CDR3 length equals 18 residues. Germline values: CDR1 MGHRA, CDR2 YSYEKL. The V end lost 5 bases, the J end lost 0 bases, and 17 bases lay between the germline ends. CDR3 coding DNA: TGCGCCAGCAGCTGGATTAGCGAGGAGCACTCTGGGGCCAACGTCCTGACTTTC. It codes for CASSWISEEHSGANVLTF.

This rearrangement joins TRBV9 to TRBJ1-1; D possibly corresponds to TRBD1 (6 bases). This CDR3 is built from 16 residues. From germline, CDR1 is SGDLS and CDR2 YYNGEE. The V end was cut by 2 bases, the J end by 5 bases, with 19 bases between. CDR3 amino acids: CASSVITGLAATEAFF. Here the CDR3 DNA reads TGTGCCAGCAGCGTTATAACAGGGCTCGCGGCGACTGAAGCTTTCTTT.

This rearrangement joins TRBV28 to TRBJ1-5, with D uncertain. The CDR3 is made up of 13 amino acids. Per germline, CDR1 MDHEN and CDR2 SYDVKM. Trimming took 2 bases from V and 6 from J, leaving 8 bases between them. For the CDR3, the DNA is TGTGCCAGCAGTTTAATCGGGGTTCAGCCCCAGCATTTT. This encodes CASSLIGVQPQHF.

The chain couples TRBV10-3 to TRBJ1-1; 8 positions agree with TRBD1. CDR1 is ENHRY and CDR2 is SYGVKD in the germline V gene. Trimming removed 6 bases from V and 1 base from J; junction bases left unmatched: 4. The CDR3 runs 14 residues. CDR3 sequence reads: CAIRTGTGNTEAFF. The CDR3 DNA sequence: TGTGCCATCAGGACTGGGACAGGGAACACTGAAGCTTTCTTT.

This chain uses TRBV29-1 with TRBJ2-5, with D uncertain. CDR1 and CDR2 (germline): SQVTM, ANQGSEA. V was clipped by 1 base and J by 2 bases, with 5 bases between them. This CDR3 spans 12 amino acids. As DNA, the CDR3 is TGCAGCGTTGAAGTCAGGCAAGAGACCCAGTACTTC. Protein product: CSVEVRQETQYF.

The gene calls are TRBV28 and TRBJ2-7; TRBD2 aligns across 8 bases. V was pared by 5 bases and J by 1 base, with 7 bases of the junction left unmatched. Germline lookup yields CDR1 MDHEN and CDR2 SYDVKM. The CDR3 is 15 amino acids. CDR3 sequence: CASSPHSGKSYEQYF. The CDR3 nucleotides are TGTGCCAGCAGTCCACATAGCGGGAAGTCCTACGAGCAGTACTTC.

CDR3 residues: CASSLYQEKLFF. The CDR3 DNA reads as TGTGCCAGCAGCTTGTACCAGGAAAAACTGTTTTTT. The chain recombines TRBV5-6 with TRBJ1-4, with D uncertain. The germline CDR1 and CDR2 sequences are SGHDT and YYEEEE. The CDR3 has 12 amino acids. V lost 1 base, J lost 8 bases, and 6 bases lay in between.

The CDR3 is CASSLWASAGNTGELFF. The CDR3 region has the DNA TGTGCCAGCAGCTTATGGGCTTCGGCCGGGAATACCGGGGAGCTGTTTTTT. The rearrangement links TRBV7-9 to TRBJ2-2; TRBD2 is a possible D gene (5 bases). CDR1 SEHNR and CDR2 FQNEAQ come from the germline V gene (reference sequence). Trimming pared 2 bases from V and 5 bases from J, leaving 18 bases between. CDR3 length: 17 residues.

This clone showed up just once. CDR3 nucleotide sequence: TGTGCCGGACAGGGAGGAGGGCATGAAAAACTGTTTTTT. Its translation is CAGQGGGHEKLFF. The rearrangement links TRBV28 to TRBJ1-4; 8 nucleotides agree with TRBD1. The ends lost 11 bases at V and 6 bases at J; junction bases unmatched: 8. There are 13 residues in the CDR3. Germline V gene data show CDR1 as MDHEN and CDR2 as SYDVKM. Full variable domain (outside the CDR3, taken from reference TRBV28 and TRBJ1-4): DVKVTQSSRYLVKRTGEKVFLECVQDMDHENMFWYRQDPGLGLRLIYFSYDVKMKEKGDIPEGYSVSREKKERFSLILESASTNQTSMYLCAGQGGGHEKLFFGSGTQLSVL.